These 8 T cell receptor beta chains came from one sample sequenced in a study of preoperative IRX-2 immunotherapy in early breast cancer. The treatment denotes: preoperative locoregional IRX-2 cytokine immunotherapy. Repertoires were generated with immunoSEQ multiplex PCR, while TCRdb's copy carries only in-frame clones and drops some. Of about 43,000 clones in the sample, about 95% are singletons; the top ten hold 1.5% to 2%. The source was tumor tissue, collected after IRX-2 immunotherapy. The source of these receptors is a human donor with breast cancer.

The J gene is TRBJ2-7, the V gene TRBV5-1; D unresolved. CDR3 length: 14 amino acids. The germline gives CDR1 SGHRS, CDR2 YFSETQ. Between the trimmed V and J ends, which lost 0 bases and 2 bases, there was a span of 9 bases. This chain's CDR3 is CASSLEFRPYEQYF. As DNA, the CDR3 is TGCGCCAGCAGCTTGGAGTTTAGACCCTACGAGCAGTACTTC.

The genes are TRBV9 and TRBJ2-3, with a tentative D call TRBD2 (7 bases). Germline V CDR1 and CDR2: SGDLS, YYNGEE. This CDR3 is 15 amino acids long. Between the trimmed V and J ends, which lost 0 bases and 4 bases, there was a span of 12 bases. In DNA, the CDR3 is TGTGCCAGCAGCGTAGGCGGGGGCTCACCAGATACGCAGTATTTT. This sequence encodes CASSVGGGSPDTQYF.

The CDR3 protein is CASSYGTGFYF. CDR3 in DNA: TGTGCCAGCAGTTACGGGACAGGGTTTTACTTC. This chain connects TRBV28 to TRBJ2-7; 9 nucleotides match TRBD1. CDR1 and CDR2 (germline): MDHEN, SYDVKM. Trimming took 4 bases from V and 13 from J; bases not matched to a gene: 5. There are 11 residues in the CDR3.

The chain is built from TRBV18 and TRBJ1-5; D might be TRBD1 (6 bases). V lost 6 bases to trimming and J lost 1 base, with 13 bases between them. Per the germline V gene, CDR1 is KGHSH and CDR2 is LQKENI. CDR3 length equals 15 residues. Written as DNA, the CDR3 is TGTGCCAGCTCCCCTACAGGGCGCAGCAATCAGCCCCAGCATTTT. It is translated as CASSPTGRSNQPQHF.

The chain recombines TRBV5-6 with TRBJ2-5; 11 bases are a match to TRBD2. This CDR3 contains 15 residues. The germline V gene has CDR1 SGHDT and CDR2 YYEEEE. V shed 4 bases and J 3 bases; nucleotides not matched to a gene: 5. CDR3 loop: CASSGGLAEEETQYF. In DNA form, the CDR3 reads TGTGCCAGCAGCGGGGGACTAGCGGAAGAAGAGACCCAGTACTTC.

The chain employs TRBV6-5 and TRBJ2-1; no clear D. V was pared by 4 bases and J by 8 bases, with 15 bases between. The CDR3 has 14 residues. CDR1 and CDR2 (germline): MNHEY, SVGAGI. CDR3 sequence (DNA): TGTGCCAGCAGTTCCAGAGTAGCTAAGGATGAGCAGTTCTTC. Protein product: CASSSRVAKDEQFF.

The V call is TRBV7-9, the J call TRBJ2-3; weak D call: TRBD2 (5 bases). This CDR3 spans 12 amino acids. Germline values: CDR1 SEHNR, CDR2 FQNEAQ (reference sequence). The V end lost 5 bases, the J end lost 4 bases, and 7 bases lay between the germline ends. CDR3 amino acids: CASSQEADTQYF. The CDR3 nucleotides read TGTGCCAGCAGCCAGGAGGCAGATACGCAGTATTTT.

This sequence joins TRBV2 and TRBJ2-1; TRBD2 is a possible D gene (5 bases). This CDR3 has 15 amino acids. V was trimmed by 7 bases and J by 5 bases, leaving 18 bases between them. The germline gives CDR1 SNHLY, CDR2 FYNNEI. The CDR3 DNA follows: TGTGCCAGCATCCCCAGGTCGGGGTCTCACAATGAGCAGTTCTTC. Translated, it gives CASIPRSGSHNEQFF.